A selection of T cell receptor beta chains follows, all from one sample in a study of shared clonotypes between healthy human individuals. Data came from immunoSEQ multiplex PCR; TCRdb stores just in-frame clones and leaves some out. The table shows roughly 2.5 million clones, with 90% to 95% occurring only once. The material sequenced was naive CD4+ T cells sorted from blood. The receptors were gathered from a man aged 18 to 30 in good health. The CDR3 runs from the conserved cysteine through the conserved F or W. Each record gives: CDR3 protein, D gene, J gene, V gene. D genes are given only for firm matches.

CDR3aa: CASSLFPLGETQYF
d_gene: .
j_gene: TRBJ2-5
v_gene: TRBV11-2

CDR3aa: CASSIVKATGELFF
d_gene: .
j_gene: TRBJ2-2
v_gene: TRBV19

CDR3aa: CASSLGGTSGRYSYEQYF
d_gene: TRBD2
j_gene: TRBJ2-7
v_gene: TRBV7-2

CDR3aa: CASSRQTTGGSPLHF
d_gene: .
j_gene: TRBJ1-6
v_gene: TRBV14

CDR3aa: CASSLEGNPSNQPQHF
d_gene: .
j_gene: TRBJ1-5
v_gene: TRBV5-1

CDR3aa: CASSLVPGTYGYTF
d_gene: .
j_gene: TRBJ1-2
v_gene: TRBV7-2

CDR3aa: CASSSNRGPLNSPLHF
d_gene: TRBD1
j_gene: TRBJ1-6
v_gene: TRBV6-6

CDR3aa: CASSSPGLTTYEQYF
d_gene: .
j_gene: TRBJ2-7
v_gene: TRBV5-6

CDR3aa: CASSQAGNTEAFF
d_gene: .
j_gene: TRBJ1-1
v_gene: TRBV5-4

CDR3aa: CASSLVFGAGNTIYF
d_gene: .
j_gene: TRBJ1-3
v_gene: TRBV7-2

CDR3aa: CASKTAGADIQYF
d_gene: .
j_gene: TRBJ2-4
v_gene: TRBV11-2

CDR3aa: CASSLGDTEAFF
d_gene: .
j_gene: TRBJ1-1
v_gene: TRBV5-1

CDR3aa: CASSPPRMEPQHF
d_gene: .
j_gene: TRBJ1-5
v_gene: TRBV28

CDR3aa: CASNSGGVTYEQYF
d_gene: TRBD2
j_gene: TRBJ2-7
v_gene: TRBV6-1

CDR3aa: CASSPPGPENTEAFF
d_gene: .
j_gene: TRBJ1-1
v_gene: TRBV18

CDR3aa: CASSSGTGGNEKLFF
d_gene: TRBD1
j_gene: TRBJ1-4
v_gene: TRBV5-1

CDR3aa: CASSLGTGPRGEKLFF
d_gene: .
j_gene: TRBJ1-4
v_gene: TRBV7-2

CDR3aa: CASSYQGGNTIYF
d_gene: .
j_gene: TRBJ1-3
v_gene: TRBV6-5

CDR3aa: CASSLEGSGDTQYF
d_gene: .
j_gene: TRBJ2-3
v_gene: TRBV5-6

CDR3aa: CASSLGGGTGSNQPQHF
d_gene: TRBD1
j_gene: TRBJ1-5
v_gene: TRBV7-8

CDR3aa: CASSLGGLRETQYF
d_gene: .
j_gene: TRBJ2-5
v_gene: TRBV7-9

CDR3aa: CASGLTAKVDIQYF
d_gene: .
j_gene: TRBJ2-4
v_gene: TRBV12-5

CDR3aa: CASSLQGASTGELFF
d_gene: TRBD1
j_gene: TRBJ2-2
v_gene: TRBV6-5

CDR3aa: CASSDQAGVGSPLHF
d_gene: .
j_gene: TRBJ1-6
v_gene: TRBV6-4

CDR3aa: CASSSTGARGDTQYF
d_gene: .
j_gene: TRBJ2-3
v_gene: TRBV7-7

CDR3aa: CASSVEQGMDTQYF
d_gene: .
j_gene: TRBJ2-3
v_gene: TRBV2

CDR3aa: CASSVTSGAYNEQFF
d_gene: TRBD2
j_gene: TRBJ2-1
v_gene: TRBV25-1

CDR3aa: CASSLADWGETQYF
d_gene: .
j_gene: TRBJ2-5
v_gene: TRBV5-6

CDR3aa: CAWSVAGPSNGELFF
d_gene: .
j_gene: TRBJ2-2
v_gene: TRBV30

CDR3aa: CASRSSASRWETQYF
d_gene: .
j_gene: TRBJ2-5
v_gene: TRBV6-5

CDR3aa: CANGRDLSTDTQYF
d_gene: .
j_gene: TRBJ2-3
v_gene: TRBV7-2

CDR3aa: CASSLAGFWSEGEAFF
d_gene: .
j_gene: TRBJ1-1
v_gene: TRBV7-9

CDR3aa: CSELTTTYNEQFF
d_gene: .
j_gene: TRBJ2-1
v_gene: TRBV29-1

CDR3aa: CASGVNRRSEQFF
d_gene: .
j_gene: TRBJ2-1
v_gene: TRBV27

CDR3aa: CASSPSALTDTQYF
d_gene: .
j_gene: TRBJ2-3
v_gene: TRBV5-1

CDR3aa: CASSLITRTGNEQFF
d_gene: TRBD1
j_gene: TRBJ2-1
v_gene: TRBV5-1

CDR3aa: CASSSQGPSPGYTF
d_gene: .
j_gene: TRBJ1-2
v_gene: TRBV11-2

CDR3aa: CASSTLVPPVQQFF
d_gene: .
j_gene: TRBJ2-1
v_gene: TRBV19

CDR3aa: CATGRPELYGYTF
d_gene: .
j_gene: TRBJ1-2
v_gene: TRBV6-5

CDR3aa: CSAKGDVRYGYTF
d_gene: .
j_gene: TRBJ1-2
v_gene: TRBV29-1

CDR3aa: CASSPAPGQSNTEAFF
d_gene: TRBD1
j_gene: TRBJ1-1
v_gene: TRBV18

CDR3aa: CASAGAGAYNEQFF
d_gene: TRBD2
j_gene: TRBJ2-1
v_gene: TRBV2

CDR3aa: CASSILAGGKETQYF
d_gene: TRBD1
j_gene: TRBJ2-5
v_gene: TRBV19

CDR3aa: CSVEIRGQVISYNEQFF
d_gene: TRBD1
j_gene: TRBJ2-1
v_gene: TRBV29-1

CDR3aa: CASSHGGYNEQFF
d_gene: .
j_gene: TRBJ2-1
v_gene: TRBV14

CDR3aa: CAWSRLDRYNEKLFF
d_gene: .
j_gene: TRBJ1-4
v_gene: TRBV30

CDR3aa: CAISDATAYNEQFF
d_gene: .
j_gene: TRBJ2-1
v_gene: TRBV10-3

CDR3aa: CASSVGEADTGELFF
d_gene: .
j_gene: TRBJ2-2
v_gene: TRBV9

CDR3aa: CASSLGSGDTDTQYF
d_gene: TRBD2
j_gene: TRBJ2-3
v_gene: TRBV4-1

CDR3aa: CASSRDSRTDTQYF
d_gene: .
j_gene: TRBJ2-3
v_gene: TRBV7-9

CDR3aa: CASSLVAGDYTGELFF
d_gene: TRBD2
j_gene: TRBJ2-2
v_gene: TRBV5-1

CDR3aa: CASSDPTGIREQYF
d_gene: .
j_gene: TRBJ2-7
v_gene: TRBV5-6

CDR3aa: CASSLDSPGLAAPYEQYF
d_gene: TRBD2
j_gene: TRBJ2-7
v_gene: TRBV7-2

CDR3aa: CASSLDQLVETQYF
d_gene: .
j_gene: TRBJ2-5
v_gene: TRBV5-4

CDR3aa: CASSLTAPGTGELFF
d_gene: .
j_gene: TRBJ2-2
v_gene: TRBV19